This T cell receptor beta chain stems from a study of Ad26.COV2.S vaccination and SARS-CoV-2 variants. Study details: Participants got Ad26.COV2.S intramuscularly, once or twice 56 days apart. Whole-study results and caveats: Responses of T cells in total may have been underestimated by the TCR breadth and depth analyses. Vaccine recipients and placebo recipients showed similar non-spike TCR breadth.

Remarks on this clone: Its target is unknown.

Clones were read by immunoSEQ multiplex PCR, and TCRdb kept only the in-frame ones, dropping some. Here the sample spans about 480,000 clones, around nine tenths being singletons. Treatment denoted: around 19 received Ad26.COV2.S at low or high dose, single or two shots; 5 received placebo; per-sample allocation not given. All samples were drawn on day 63, counting from the first vaccine or placebo injection. Immunization relied on an Ad26 vector, which expressed Wuhan-strain SARS-CoV-2 spike. The sequence was obtained from a person aged 18 to 65 who received the Ad26.COV2.S COVID-19 vaccine or a placebo. The source was peripheral blood, collected in a trial of Ad26.COV2.S vaccine versus placebo.

The CDR3 region is CASSAKSDSKYTGELFF. The CDR3 DNA reads TGTGCCAGCAGTGCTAAATCTGACAGCAAATACACCGGGGAGCTGTTTTTT. The V call is TRBV6-4, the J call TRBJ2-2, with D possibly matching TRBD1 (5 bases). V was shortened by 4 bases and J by 3 bases, with 18 bases between the two germline ends. The CDR3 contains 17 residues. Looked up from germline, CDR1 is MRHNA and CDR2 is SNTAGT.